This T cell receptor (beta chain) comes out of a study of radiation and T cells in renal cell carcinoma. Notes on the study in general: Baseline intratumoral clonotype presence is unknown without pretreatment biopsies.

V was pared by 0 bases and J by 4 bases, with 7 bases of the junction left unmatched. CDR3 length: 16 amino acids. Germline values: CDR1 LGHNA, CDR2 YSLEER. A note on this clone: Its antigen is unidentified.

The assay was immunoSEQ multiplex PCR, and TCRdb's table has in-frame clones only and misses some. This table has about 130,000 clones, nearly 90% appearing once. This sample's time point: baseline pretreatment blood. Treatment denoted: 15 Gy SBRT to primary tumor, nephrectomy 4 weeks later. Blood was sampled at baseline, 2 weeks and 4 weeks after SBRT. Sample: blood, taken from a patient whose treatment included radiotherapy and nephrectomy. The TCR sequence derives from a woman in her fifties or sixties with renal cell carcinoma. The chain links TRBV4-3 to TRBJ1-2; 8 positions agree with TRBD1. In nucleotides, the CDR3 is TGCGCCAGCAGCCAAGAAGGACAGGGCCTTCTCTATGGCTACACCTTC. Amino acids: CASSQEGQGLLYGYTF.